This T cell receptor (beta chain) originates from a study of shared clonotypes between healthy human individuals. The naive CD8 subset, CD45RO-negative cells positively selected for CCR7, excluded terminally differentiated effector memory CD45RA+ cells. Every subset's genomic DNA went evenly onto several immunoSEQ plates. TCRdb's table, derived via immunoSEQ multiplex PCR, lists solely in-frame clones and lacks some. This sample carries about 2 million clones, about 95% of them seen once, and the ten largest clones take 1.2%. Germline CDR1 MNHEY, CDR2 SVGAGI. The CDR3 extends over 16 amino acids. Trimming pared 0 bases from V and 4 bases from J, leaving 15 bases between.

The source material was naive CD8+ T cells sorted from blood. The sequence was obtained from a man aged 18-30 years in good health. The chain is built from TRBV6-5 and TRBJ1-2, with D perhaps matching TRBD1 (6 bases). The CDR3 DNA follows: TGTGCCAGCAGTTACTCACCAGGGGATACGAGCTATGGCTACACCTTC. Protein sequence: CASSYSPGDTSYGYTF.